Following are 13 T cell receptor beta chains from one sample sequenced in a study of blood T cell repertoires in COVID-19. This table comes from immunoSEQ multiplex PCR, and its TCRdb copy is limited to in-frame clones, with some not included. The sample yields 100,000 to 150,000 clones, around 81% seen once. Sequencing was done on a sample of peripheral blood. These receptors were taken from a man aged 30 to 45 with COVID-19, enrolled during active disease.

The chain uses TRBV2 and TRBJ1-4, with no clear D. Trimming pared 0 bases from V and 10 bases from J, leaving 6 bases between. The CDR3 spans 12 residues. Germline-derived CDR1 and CDR2 are SNHLY and FYNNEI. The DNA of the CDR3 is TGTGCCAGCAGTGAAGCAAATAGAAAACTGTTTTTT. Protein sequence: CASSEANRKLFF. Combining the CDR3 with reference TRBV2 and TRBJ1-4 gives the whole variable domain EPEVTQTPSHQVTQMGQEVILRCVPISNHLYFYWYRQILGQKVEFLVSFYNNEISEKSEIFDDQFSVERPDGSNFTLKIRSTKLEDSAMYFCASSEANRKLFFGSGTQLSVL.

V is TRBV5-5 and J is TRBJ2-1, with TRBD2 identical over 7 bases. The germline V gene has CDR1 SGHKS and CDR2 YYEKEE (reference sequence). The V segment lost 4 bases and the J segment 7 bases; nucleotides outside the gene matches: 2. The CDR3 runs 12 residues. This CDR3 reads CASSILANEQFF. The CDR3 DNA sequence: TGTGCCAGCAGCATACTAGCGAATGAGCAGTTCTTC.

J is TRBJ1-4 and V is TRBV5-4; D perhaps matches TRBD1 (5 bases). The ends were cut back, 4 bases at V and 4 bases at J, with 14 bases in the middle. Germline V CDR1 and CDR2: SGHNT, YYREEE (reference sequence). CDR3 length equals 15 residues. The CDR3 protein is CASSPGGGLNEKLFF. CDR3 DNA sequence: TGTGCCAGCAGCCCCGGGGGGGGACTTAATGAAAAACTGTTTTTT.

This chain links TRBV19 with TRBJ2-2; the D gene is possibly TRBD2 (6 bases). Germline V CDR1 and CDR2: LNHDA, SQIVND (reference sequence). The CDR3 loop spans 14 amino acids. The ends were cut back, 8 bases at V and 4 bases at J, with 14 bases in the middle. The CDR3: CASEVGLFTGELFF. CDR3 DNA sequence: TGTGCCAGTGAGGTTGGACTATTCACCGGGGAGCTGTTTTTT.

This clone was detected only once. This chain uses TRBV7-3 with TRBJ2-3, with 10 bases aligning to TRBD2. The CDR3 length is 16 residues. In germline, CDR1 is SGHTA, CDR2 FQGTGA. V dropped 5 bases and J dropped 1; count of bases not matched to a gene: 6. CDR3 sequence: CASSPGLAEGTDTQYF. The CDR3 DNA reads TGTGCCAGCAGCCCCGGACTAGCGGAGGGCACAGATACGCAGTATTTT.

CDR3 in DNA: TGTGCCAGCAGTTACAGGGCTGAAGCTTTCTTT. The encoded protein is CASSYRAEAFF. V and J are TRBV12-3 or TRBV12-4 and TRBJ1-1; TRBD1 might be the D (6 bases). The ends were cut back, 4 bases at V and 6 bases at J, with 6 bases in the middle. CDR3 length: 11 amino acids.

The V call is TRBV14, the J call TRBJ1-4; 7 bases map to TRBD1. With 10 bases clipped from V and 5 bases from J, the junction kept 13 bases outside the gene matches. The CDR3 runs to 15 residues. Per germline, CDR1 SGHDN and CDR2 FVKESK. The DNA for the CDR3 is TGTGCCATGAAGACAGGGAAAAGAGGGAATGAAAAACTGTTTTTT. Its translation is CAMKTGKRGNEKLFF. The complete variable domain, with remaining parts taken from reference TRBV14 and TRBJ1-4, reads EAGVTQFPSHSVIEKGQTVTLRCDPISGHDNLYWYRRVMGKEIKFLLHFVKESKQDESGMPNNRFLAERTGGTYSTLKVQPAELEDSGVYFCAMKTGKRGNEKLFFGSGTQLSVL.

This clone appeared once. The chain joins TRBV7-7 to TRBJ2-2; 9 bases are shared with TRBD1. Germline V gene data show CDR1 as SSHAT and CDR2 as FNYEAQ (reference sequence). This CDR3 is built from 16 residues. Trimming at V came to 5 bases and at J to 4 bases, leaving 8 bases not matched to a gene. CDR3 bases: TGTGCCAGCAGCCCGATGGGACAGGGAGTCACCGGGGAGCTGTTTTTT. It yields the protein CASSPMGQGVTGELFF.

The rearrangement links TRBV7-9 to TRBJ2-7; 12 nucleotides line up with TRBD2. CDR1 and CDR2 from the germline V gene are SEHNR and FQNEAQ (reference sequence). This CDR3 contains 16 residues. V lost 5 bases and J lost 2; bases outside the gene matches: 7. CDR3 sequence (DNA): TGTGCCAGCAGCCAGGGACTAGCGGGCATCACCTACGAGCAGTACTTC. Protein product: CASSQGLAGITYEQYF.

This clone was seen a single time. The V call is TRBV19, the J call TRBJ1-5; D call uncertain. The CDR3 is 13 residues long. The germline V gene encodes CDR1 LNHDA and CDR2 SQIVND (reference sequence). Trimming took 3 bases from V and 6 from J, leaving 9 bases between them. This CDR3 is CASSIEEGQPQHF. CDR3 nucleotide sequence: TGTGCCAGTAGTATCGAGGAGGGTCAGCCCCAGCATTTT. Full variable domain (rest looked up from reference TRBV19 and TRBJ1-5): DGGITQSPKYLFRKEGQNVTLSCEQNLNHDAMYWYRQDPGQGLRLIYYSQIVNDFQKGDIAEGYSVSREKKESFPLTVTSAQKNPTAFYLCASSIEEGQPQHFGDGTRLSIL.

The genes are TRBV18 and TRBJ1-1; 10 nucleotides agree with TRBD1. Germline V lookup: CDR1 KGHSH, CDR2 LQKENI. V dropped 6 bases and J dropped 1; count of bases not matched to a gene: 2. This CDR3 has 14 amino acids. CDR3 protein: CASSRDRGNTEAFF. In DNA form, the CDR3 reads TGTGCCAGCTCGCGGGACAGGGGGAACACTGAAGCTTTCTTT.

This clone was seen a single time. This chain links TRBV6-1 with TRBJ2-1; 15 bases agree with TRBD2. CDR1 is MNHNS, CDR2 SASEGT, per germline. With 1 base clipped from V and 8 bases from J, the junction kept 12 bases outside the gene matches. This CDR3 has 19 residues. The CDR3 region is CASSEVKPGLAGGRDEQFF. In DNA form, the CDR3 reads TGTGCCAGCAGTGAAGTGAAACCGGGACTAGCGGGAGGTAGGGATGAGCAGTTCTTC.

This clone was observed many times. V usage is TRBV4-2 and J usage is TRBJ2-2; 9 nucleotides agree with TRBD2. V was clipped by 0 bases and J by 6 bases; unmatched bases: 2. The CDR3 spans 15 residues. CDR1 and CDR2 (germline): LGHNA, YNFKEQ. Written as DNA, the CDR3 is TGTGCCAGCAGCCAAGAAGCGGGGGGCGCCGGGGAGCTGTTTTTT. It is translated as CASSQEAGGAGELFF.